Listed here is a single TCR beta chain. The data were taken from a study of blood T cell repertoires in COVID-19. Study background: Acute-phase and convalescent COVID-19 samples originated in the United States, Italy and Spain. Sample material is recorded as cDNA or gDNA derived from T cells, B-cell-depleted T cells, or PBMCs.

CDR3 length: 17 residues. With 0 bases removed from V and 2 bases from J, the gap between germline ends came to 16 bases. The germline CDR1 and CDR2 sequences are MNHEY and SVGEGT. Produced via immunoSEQ multiplex PCR; TCRdb's table is partial and in-frame only. This sample carries about 45,000 clones, around 70% of them seen once, and the ten largest clones take 6.2%. The chain combines TRBV6-2 or TRBV6-3 with TRBJ1-2, with D possibly TRBD1 on 5 matching bases. Sequenced material: peripheral blood. The source of this sequence is a man aged 80 or over with acute or convalescent COVID-19. CDR3 coding DNA: TGTGCCAGCAGTTACTCAGGGCAGCCTCAGGGAAACTATGGCTACACCTTC. Protein product: CASSYSGQPQGNYGYTF.